The 5 T cell receptor beta chains listed next were all sequenced from one sample in a study of blood T cell repertoires in COVID-19. Assay used: immunoSEQ multiplex PCR; TCRdb lists only in-frame clones, some missing. The table records approximately 130,000 clones, 75% to 90% of them present only once. Sequencing was carried out using peripheral blood. These receptors were collected from a human donor in a cohort sampled during active COVID-19.

This sequence joins TRBV9 and TRBJ2-1, with D maybe TRBD1 (6 bases). The germline V gene has CDR1 SGDLS and CDR2 YYNGEE. The CDR3 totals 15 residues. Trimming pared 5 bases from V and 6 bases from J, leaving 18 bases between. For the CDR3, the DNA is TGTGCCAGCAGTGGGGACATCACTTTTAGCAATGAGCAGTTCTTC. Translation: CASSGDITFSNEQFF.

This clone has a single count. The chain has TRBV6-6 and TRBJ2-7; TRBD1 agrees at 7 bases. Trimming at V came to 5 bases and at J to 3 bases, leaving 7 bases not matched to a gene. The germline V gene encodes CDR1 MNHNY and CDR2 SVGAGI (reference sequence). The CDR3 has 14 amino acids. The CDR3 reads CASSTRDSYYEQYV. The DNA for the CDR3 is TGTGCCAGCAGTACCCGGGACAGTTACTACGAGCAGTACGTC.

DNA for the CDR3: TGTGCCTGGAGTGTAGGCCGGGGGACCTACTCTGGAAACACCATATATTTT. This codes for CAWSVGRGTYSGNTIYF. The V gene is TRBV30, the J gene TRBJ1-3; weak D call: TRBD1 (5 bases). Between the trimmed V and J ends, which lost 0 bases and 0 bases, there was a span of 15 bases. From germline, CDR1 is GTSNPN and CDR2 SVGIG (reference sequence). The CDR3 runs to 17 residues.

This sequence joins TRBV2 and TRBJ1-6; maybe TRBD1 (5 bases). Trimming left V 6 bases short and J 9 bases short, with 18 bases between. There are 15 residues in the CDR3. Germline V gene lookup returns CDR1 SNHLY and CDR2 FYNNEI. In DNA form, the CDR3 reads TGTGCCAGCAGACACGACAGCCGGGTCTTTTCACCCCTCCACTTT. Its translation is CASRHDSRVFSPLHF.

V is TRBV5-6 and J is TRBJ2-2; D not certain. CDR1 and CDR2 from the germline V gene are SGHDT and YYEEEE. The CDR3 runs 16 residues. V shed 0 bases and J shed 3 bases, with 12 bases lying between them. The CDR3 reads CASSLEAGSYTGELFF. Here the CDR3 DNA reads TGTGCCAGCAGCTTGGAGGCCGGGTCCTACACCGGGGAGCTGTTTTTT. The variable domain in full, with the rest retrieved from reference TRBV5-6 and TRBJ2-2, is DAGVTQSPTHLIKTRGQQVTLRCSPKSGHDTVSWYQQALGQGPQFIFQYYEEEERQRGNFPDRFSGHQFPNYSSELNVNALLLGDSALYLCASSLEAGSYTGELFFGEGSRLTVL.